This TCR beta chain emerged from a study of long-term antiretroviral therapy in people with HIV (dated by TCRdb to the early 2020s). With respect to the entire study: The earliest samples were collected roughly a decade before the 2015 WHO recommendation for immediate ART, at a time when ART was usually postponed until CD4 counts fell. A retrospective serial study tested whether ART initiation and durable HIV suppression were associated with changes in peripheral blood TRB repertoire composition and diversity. From 30 adults with confirmed HIV infection, the cohort provided some 200 cryopreserved PBMC samples, gathered serially across a mean of approximately six years (range 1-12). Among the approximately 30 participants with HIV, more than ten were female. No cross-contamination during QIAcube processing was shown when test extractions of a monoclonal T-cell line were performed alongside fewer than 35 polyclonal samples.

What the authors observed across the whole study: ART initiation was associated with a significant increase in TRB diversity, but diversity stayed significantly below transplant donor controls even after long-term ART. HIV repertoires had narrower CDR3 length ranges than controls, and the network structure suggested an antigen-experienced repertoire that shifted only slightly toward naive after ART. Samples dated from the mid-2000s to the late 2010s, and the ART regimens used may be less effective than current ones. Owing to limited PBMC availability, only the TCR beta chain was sequenced, without alpha chain pairing. Inferences about post-ART repertoire changes are limited because no data were available on ART adherence, viral resistance or therapy changes. Expanded TRB clones identified before ART initiation dominated the repertoire at all time points, although this dominance fluctuated and declined in many PLHIV after ART. Unsorted PBMC were profiled instead of sorted CD4+ and CD8+ T cells because pre-ART samples had limited cell numbers.

This clone was seen only a few times. Its antigen is still unknown. Base-call qualities are not available, and no considerably larger clone is one nucleotide away. Sequencing of the TRB variable region was done with the immunoSEQ hsTCRB v3.0 assay at survey level resolution. The target sequencing depth for TRB was about 40,000-55,000 T-cell genomes per sample. Pooled TRB libraries were sequenced on an Illumina MiSeq with a v3 150-cycle kit. In the source study's methods: Repertoire analysis was performed in R inside a reproducible Nextflow workflow that covered QC, data transformation and analysis. LymphoSeq2, an R package for AIRR-Seq data exploration, was used to implement custom analyses. A handful of samples yielding fewer than 5000 total TRB sequences were excluded, leaving more than 150 analyzed HIV repertoires. Among the approximately 190 HIV repertoires that were kept, 59 were collected before ART initiation and roughly 130 were collected after ART initiation. Repertoires were downsampled to 5000 TRB nucleotide sequences, with summary statistics averaged over 100 downsampling iterations. TRB sequences were retained for analysis only if CDR3 regions of at least seven amino acids were present. Diversity was measured with a Shannon entropy-derived clonality score and the Gini coefficient. In the repertoire networks, any two of the top 5000 CDR3 amino acid sequences were linked whenever the two sequences differed by an edit distance of one. Antigen specificity groups and MHC restriction were predicted for TRB CDR3 amino acid sequences with GLIPH2. Known CMV, EBV, HIV or tissue antigen associations were flagged by matching CDR3 amino acid sequences against VDJdb and McPAS-TCR. Pre-ART, post-ART and control groups were compared with Wilcoxon signed-rank tests and Holm-Bonferroni correction. TCRdb limited this immuneACCESS table to in-frame rearrangements with V and J called. A share of clones is missing; checked studies link under half to unresolved V genes, and the rest is unexplained. The D gene and trimming were derived from the DNA, and the V and J assignments and clone size from that table. For this sample the table gives tens of thousands of clones, of which roughly 88% were detected only once. The ten largest account for 3.8% of the sample.

Inclusion was restricted to participants for whom at least one PBMC sample before ART initiation and at least two post-ART samples were available. Treatment was received in the United States of America by all participants with HIV. Before DNA extraction, cryopreserved samples of roughly 0.85-10 million PBMC were thawed and washed. At the time of the earliest PBMC sample, participants with HIV were aged between about 20 and 54 years. Per participant, PBMC samples came from 1-4 timepoints prior to ART initiation and 2-8 timepoints following ART initiation, for a median of 7 samples. Serial HIV viral load, CD4+ T-cell count, ART history and demographic data were obtained for every participant. Genomic DNA was extracted from unsorted PBMC with a Qiagen kit on a QIAcube, with processing performed in batches of 12 samples. This receptor was identified in a man younger than 35 with HIV. The material was unsorted PBMCs, obtained 0.8 years before starting antiretroviral therapy.

The CDR3 amino acid sequence is: CASSYGAGNQPQHF. In nucleotides, the sequence is TGTGCCAGCAGTTACGGAGCCGGCAATCAGCCCCAGCATTTT. This chain is built from TRBV6-5 and TRBJ1-5; no D gene can be assigned with confidence. The CDR3 sequence holds 14 residues, the cysteine and phenylalanine included. This entry keeps only the CDR3 DNA: 42 bases, framed from base 1. Trimming removed 2 bases from V and 2 bases from J, leaving 7 bases between the germline ends. CDR1 and CDR2, looked up from the germline V gene, are MNHEY and SVGAGI.